Following are 8 T cell receptor beta chains from one sample sequenced in a study of kidney transplant recipient with SARS-CoV-2 infection. TCRdb analysed the reads with MiXCR anew, one entry per CDR3 protein. The table lists approximately 240,000 distinct CDR3 sequences, under 35% of them singletons, with almost 7.5% in the top ten. The sequencing used a blood sample, collected at baseline and on day 111 from a kidney transplant recipient. The receptors were sampled from a male patient in his thirties who had COVID-19 and was a kidney transplant recipient. Some T cells may be graft donor cells.

This clonotype has a count of ten or more. The rearrangement joins TRBV14 to TRBJ2-7, with D unresolved. This CDR3 region has 13 residues. Germline loops: CDR1 SGHDN, CDR2 FVKESK. V was cut by 0 bases and J by 7 bases, with 10 bases left in between. CDR3: CASSQDRRSEQYF. DNA of the CDR3: TGTGCCAGCAGCCAAGATCGACGGAGTGAGCAGTACTTC.

With respect to this clonotype: A much larger clone differs by one base, so this may be a read error. This sequence joins TRBV19 and TRBJ1-2; 9 nucleotides align to TRBD1. Germline loops: CDR1 LNHDA, CDR2 SQIVND (reference sequence). The CDR3 is 14 amino acids. V gave up 10 bases and J gave up 4 bases; unmatched junction bases: 10. Here the CDR3 reads CANQQGAGTYGYTF. In DNA, the CDR3 is TGTGCCAATCAACAGGGGGCAGGGACCTATGGCTACACCTTC. The full variable domain, completed using reference TRBV19 and TRBJ1-2, is DGGITQSPKYLFRKEGQNVTLSCEQNLNHDAMYWYRQDPGQGLRLIYYSQIVNDFQKGDIAEGYSVSREKKESFPLTVTSAQKNPTAFYLCANQQGAGTYGYTFGSGTRLTVV.

This clonotype was seen just once. A much larger clonotype is one base distant, so this may be a read error. The rearrangement joins TRBV20-1 to TRBJ2-7; no reliable D call. The CDR3 is 13 amino acids. Germline CDR1 and CDR2: DFQATT and SNEGSKA (reference sequence). CDR3 sequence (DNA): TGCAGTGCTAGAGATCCGGGCTCCTACGGGCAGTACTTC. Translating it yields CSARDPGSYGQYF.

In its sample, this clonotype was seen many times. The chain is built from TRBV6-1 and TRBJ1-2; D gene uncertain. The length of the CDR3 is 17 residues. CDR1 is MNHNS and CDR2 is SASEGT in the germline V gene. Trimming removed 5 bases from V and 4 bases from J, with 23 bases in between. In nucleotides, the CDR3 is TGTGCCAGCAGTCATCAGTACTCTATGCGAAAGACCTATGGCTACACCTTC. The encoded protein is CASSHQYSMRKTYGYTF.

At least ten counts were recorded for this clonotype. The chain employs TRBV7-2 and TRBJ2-6; 8 bases map to TRBD1. There are 18 residues in the CDR3. The V gene's germline CDR1 is SGHTA and CDR2 FQGNSA. V was pared by 6 bases and J by 0 bases, with 10 bases of the junction left unmatched. The CDR3 reads CASRHTGTGPSGANVLTF. The CDR3 nucleotides read TGTGCCAGCAGGCACACCGGGACAGGCCCCTCTGGGGCCAACGTCCTGACTTTC.

In the case of this clonotype: One base away lies a much larger clone, so this may be a sequencing read error. Likely a read error: the CDR3 ends without its conserved phenylalanine or tryptophan. The chain couples TRBV5-8 to TRBJ1-2; D gene ambiguous. This CDR3 is built from 16 residues. V was cut by 6 bases and J by 4 bases, with 22 bases left in between. Germline CDR1 is SGHTS and CDR2 is YDEGEE. CDR3 in amino acids: CASILCHPRKTYGYTL. Written as DNA, the CDR3 is TGTGCCAGCATTCTGTGTCATCCACGAAAGACCTATGGCTACACCCTC.

Remarks on this clonotype: It may be a read error: a sequence one base away is much more abundant. The genes are TRBV6-5 and TRBJ1-2; D remains unclear. CDR1 and CDR2 (germline): MNHEY, SVGAGI. CDR3 length: 17 amino acids. The V end was cut by 5 bases, the J end by 4 bases, with 23 bases between. CDR3 protein: CASSRGWKCRKTYGYTF. The CDR3 nucleotides read TGTGCCAGCAGTCGGGGATGGAAATGTAGAAAGACCTATGGCTACACCTTC.

For this clonotype: This may stem from a read error, because a much larger clone lies one nucleotide away. The chain joins TRBV6-4 to TRBJ1-2; D gene unclear. Trimming removed 5 bases at V and 4 bases at J, with 23 bases between. Germline-derived CDR1 and CDR2 are MRHNA and SNTAGT. The CDR3 extends over 17 amino acids. This CDR3 is CASSQCNSHGKTYGYTF. The CDR3 DNA sequence: TGTGCCAGCAGTCAATGTAACTCACACGGAAAGACCTATGGCTACACCTTC.